This T cell receptor (beta chain) was retrieved from a study of blood T cell repertoires in COVID-19. Turning to the study itself: Collection of acute and convalescent COVID-19 samples took place in the United States, Italy and Spain. PBMCs, B-cell-depleted T cells, or T cells provided the cDNA or gDNA that made up the material.

The V and J ends lost 1 base and 6 bases respectively, with 7 bases between them. This CDR3 is built from 12 residues. How the authors handled the data: Nucleated cell number was recorded as an estimate derived from reference gene primer amplification. Only in-frame clones appear in the TCRdb table, and some are missing; sequencing was by immunoSEQ multiplex PCR. V and J calls and clone size are those listed in that table; D and trimming were worked out from the DNA. The sample contains about 29,000 clones, 80% to 90% of which appear only once. The TCR was taken from a human donor with active COVID-19. The donor label of this sample is uncertain. The genes are TRBV12-3 or TRBV12-4 and TRBJ2-7; the D is unclear. What was sequenced was peripheral blood. For the CDR3, the DNA is TGTGCCAGCAGTTTAGGGCGGAGCGAGCAGTACTTC. It is translated as CASSLGRSEQYF.